This paragraph reports one T cell receptor beta chain. As yet, its antigen is unknown. Sequenced by immunoSEQ multiplex PCR; TCRdb stores in-frame clones only, minus some. This sample has 23,000 or so clones; 89% occur once, and the top ten carry approximately 23%. These data belong to a study of T cells in localized non-small cell lung cancer. Overall study findings and caveats: Uninvolved adjacent lung, not tumor, had the highest T cell clonality. Higher adjacent-lung clonality was associated with shorter survival. Appearing in adjacent lung were a median roughly 60 of the top 100 tumor clones.

The sample here was peripheral blood, taken before any cancer treatment. The sequence was collected from a man aged 40 to 70 with stage I squamous cell lung carcinoma.

This CDR3 reads CASSAEKEGDYGYTF. The CDR3 DNA sequence: TGTGCCAGCAGCGCCGAGAAGGAGGGGGACTATGGCTACACCTTC. This chain links TRBV5-4 with TRBJ1-2; TRBD1 might be the D (6 bases). The CDR3 extends over 15 amino acids. CDR1 and CDR2 (germline): SGHNT, YYREEE (reference sequence). V lost 4 bases, J lost 3 bases, and 16 bases lay in between.